This T cell receptor (beta chain) originates from a study of blood T cell repertoires in COVID-19. This CDR3 is 13 amino acids long. The ends were cut back, 0 bases at V and 5 bases at J, with 7 bases in the middle. Germline CDR1 reads MNHEY; CDR2 reads SVGAGI. Data came from immunoSEQ multiplex PCR; TCRdb stores just in-frame clones and leaves some out. The top ten clones hold roughly 2.7% of a sample with approximately 280,000 clones, around 85% of them seen once. Remarks on this clone: The same CDR3 can be traced to other DNA sequences in this sample.

The receptor comes from a woman between 45 and 60 years old who had recovered from COVID-19. Sequencing was carried out using PBMCs or T cells enriched from blood (not recorded which). The V call is TRBV6-5, the J call TRBJ1-1; tentative D call: TRBD1 (6 bases). The CDR3 DNA reads as TGTGCCAGCAGTTACTCGAGGGGGACTGAAGCTTTCTTT. This codes for CASSYSRGTEAFF.